These 6 T cell receptor beta chains came from one sample sequenced in a study of blood T cell repertoires in COVID-19. TCRdb's copy holds only in-frame clones and misses some; the assay was immunoSEQ multiplex PCR. The sample lists hundreds of thousands of clones; roughly nine tenths were seen once. Sequenced input: peripheral blood. The source of these receptors is a woman aged 30 to 39 with COVID-19, enrolled during active disease.

The rearrangement links TRBV6-1 to TRBJ2-2, with 10 nucleotides matching TRBD2. The CDR3 is 16 residues long. The V segment lost 4 bases and the J segment 5 bases; nucleotides outside the gene matches: 7. Per the germline V gene, CDR1 is MNHNS and CDR2 is SASEGT. CDR3 in DNA: TGTGCCAGCAGTGCTATGAGCGGGGGGGCGACCGGGGAGCTGTTTTTT. Amino acids: CASSAMSGGATGELFF.

This clone was found once. V is TRBV7-9 and J is TRBJ1-5, with D perhaps matching TRBD1 (6 bases). The germline V gene encodes CDR1 SEHNR and CDR2 FQNEAQ (reference sequence). There are 14 residues in the CDR3. The ends were cut back, 4 bases at V and 6 bases at J, with 13 bases in the middle. The CDR3 DNA reads as TGTGCCAGCAGCTCAACGGCCAGGGGTCAGCCCCAGCATTTT. Its translation: CASSSTARGQPQHF.

The chain recombines TRBV11-3 with TRBJ2-6, with 9 bases that match TRBD1. The CDR3 runs 17 residues. With V trimmed by 6 bases and J by 3 bases, 9 bases remained unmatched. From germline, CDR1 is SGHNT and CDR2 YENEEA. The CDR3 here is CASRTGTGYDGANVLTF. The CDR3 DNA follows: TGTGCCAGCAGGACTGGGACAGGGTACGATGGGGCCAACGTCCTGACTTTC.

The gene calls are TRBV6-5 and TRBJ1-6; a possible D gene is TRBD1 (5 bases). Germline V CDR1 and CDR2: MNHEY, SVGAGI. V lost 6 bases and J lost 4, with 13 bases in between. The CDR3 is 15 amino acids. The CDR3 is CASRRDSLYNSPLHF. In DNA, the CDR3 is TGTGCCAGCAGACGCGACAGCCTATATAATTCACCCCTCCACTTT.

The chain couples TRBV6-5 to TRBJ1-2; TRBD1 agrees at 8 bases. V shed 4 bases and J 8 bases; nucleotides not matched to a gene: 6. This CDR3 spans 13 amino acids. CDR1 is MNHEY and CDR2 is SVGAGI in the germline V gene. This CDR3 is CASSSTGVRGYTF. CDR3 nucleotides: TGTGCCAGCAGTTCGACAGGGGTACGCGGCTACACCTTC.

This sequence joins TRBV23-1 and TRBJ1-1, with D unresolved. TRBV23-1 is flagged as an ORF with uncertain function. CDR3 length: 13 residues. Trimming stripped 2 bases from V and 6 bases from J, with 10 bases between. The CDR3 is CASSQEGSAEAFF. The CDR3 DNA follows: TGCGCCAGCAGTCAAGAGGGATCGGCTGAAGCTTTCTTT.